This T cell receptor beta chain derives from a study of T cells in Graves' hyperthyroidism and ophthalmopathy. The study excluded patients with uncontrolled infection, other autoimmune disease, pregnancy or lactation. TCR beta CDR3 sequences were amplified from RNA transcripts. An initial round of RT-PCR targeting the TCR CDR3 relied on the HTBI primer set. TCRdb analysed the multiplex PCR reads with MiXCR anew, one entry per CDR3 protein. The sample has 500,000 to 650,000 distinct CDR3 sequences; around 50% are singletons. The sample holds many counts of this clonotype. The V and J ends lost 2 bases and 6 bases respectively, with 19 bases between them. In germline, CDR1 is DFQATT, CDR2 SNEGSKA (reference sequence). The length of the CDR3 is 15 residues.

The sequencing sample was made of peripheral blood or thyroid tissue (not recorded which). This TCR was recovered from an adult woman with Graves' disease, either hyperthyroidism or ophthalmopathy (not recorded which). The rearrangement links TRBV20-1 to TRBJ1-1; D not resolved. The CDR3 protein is CSARPLDGFEAEAFF. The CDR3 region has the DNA TGCAGTGCTAGACCCCTCGACGGGTTTGAGGCTGAAGCTTTCTTT.